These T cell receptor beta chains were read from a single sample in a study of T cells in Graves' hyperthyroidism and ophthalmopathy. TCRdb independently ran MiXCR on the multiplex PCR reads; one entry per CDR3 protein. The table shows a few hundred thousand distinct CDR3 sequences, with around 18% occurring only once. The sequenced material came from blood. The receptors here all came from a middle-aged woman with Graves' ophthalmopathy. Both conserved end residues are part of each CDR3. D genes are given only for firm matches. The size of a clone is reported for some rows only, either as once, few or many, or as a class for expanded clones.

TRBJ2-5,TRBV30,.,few,CAWVPQAGETQYF,TGTGCCTGGGTCCCTCAGGCCGGGGAGACCCAGTACTTC
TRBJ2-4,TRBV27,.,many,CASSLWAESKNIQYF,TGTGCCAGCAGTTTATGGGCAGAGAGCAAAAACATTCAGTACTTC
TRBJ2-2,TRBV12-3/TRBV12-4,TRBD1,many,CASSIDRGQTGELFF,TGTGCCAGCAGTATAGACAGGGGGCAGACCGGGGAGCTGTTTTTT
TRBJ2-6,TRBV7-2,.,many,CAGRYSGANVLTF,TGTGCCGGACGTTACTCTGGGGCCAACGTCCTGACTTTC
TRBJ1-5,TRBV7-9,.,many,CASSLDSHGPQHF,TGTGCCAGCAGCTTGGATAGTCATGGGCCCCAGCATTTT
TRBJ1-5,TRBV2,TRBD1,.,CASSEEGAQPQHF,TGTGCCAGCAGTGAAGAGGGGGCACAGCCCCAGCATTTT
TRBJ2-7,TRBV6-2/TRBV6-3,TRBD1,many,CASRDRLSYEQYF,TGTGCCAGCCGGGACAGACTGTCCTACGAGCAGTACTTC
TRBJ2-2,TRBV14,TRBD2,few,CASSQDPRSGLAISGELFF,TGTGCCAGCAGCCAAGATCCTCGATCAGGACTAGCGATATCCGGGGAGCTGTTTTTT
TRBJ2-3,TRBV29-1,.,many,CSARAGDTQYF,TGCAGCGCCCGAGCGGGAGATACGCAGTATTTT
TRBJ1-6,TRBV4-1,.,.,CASSQDLRGTFHSPLHF,TGCGCCAGCAGCCAAGATTTGAGGGGGACTTTTCATTCACCCCTCCACTTT
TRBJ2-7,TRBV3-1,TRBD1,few,CASSPEGQGIHEQYF,TGTGCCAGCAGCCCCGAGGGACAGGGTATCCACGAGCAGTACTTC
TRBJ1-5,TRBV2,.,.,CASSNQGRGNQPQHF,TGTGCCAGCAGTAATCAGGGGCGGGGGAATCAGCCCCAGCATTTT
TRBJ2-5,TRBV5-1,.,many,CASSSGKTTAYQETQYF,TGCGCCAGCAGCTCCGGTAAAACGACAGCGTACCAAGAGACCCAGTACTTC
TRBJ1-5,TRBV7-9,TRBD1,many,CASSSDRGNQPQHF,TGTGCCAGCAGCAGTGACAGGGGCAATCAGCCCCAGCATTTT
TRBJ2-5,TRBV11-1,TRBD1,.,CASSLGQGWNPQETQYF,TGTGCCAGCAGCCTAGGACAGGGGTGGAATCCCCAAGAGACCCAGTACTTC
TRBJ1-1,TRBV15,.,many,CATSRTDNTEAFF,TGTGCCACCAGCAGGACAGACAACACTGAAGCTTTCTTT
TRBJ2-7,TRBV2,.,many,CASGGDRGEQYF,TGTGCCAGCGGGGGGGACAGAGGAGAGCAGTACTTC
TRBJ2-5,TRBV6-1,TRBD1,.,CASSRETGGAGSKTQYF,TGTGCCAGCAGTAGGGAAACAGGGGGCGCGGGTTCAAAGACCCAGTACTTC
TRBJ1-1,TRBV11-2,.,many,CASSLSQLSVEAFF,TGTGCCAGCAGCTTATCCCAACTTTCGGTTGAAGCTTTCTTT
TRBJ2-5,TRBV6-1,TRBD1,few,CASSMGQGNQETQYF,TGTGCCAGCAGCATGGGACAGGGTAACCAAGAGACCCAGTACTTC
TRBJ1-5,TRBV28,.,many,CATLRGGGQPQHF,TGTGCCACACTTAGGGGGGGTGGGCAGCCCCAGCATTTT
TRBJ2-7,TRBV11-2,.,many,CASTPLFGLVAGYEQYF,TGTGCCAGCACCCCTCTTTTTGGCCTGGTTGCGGGCTACGAGCAGTACTTC
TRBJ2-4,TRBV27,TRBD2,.,CASSASPGGDIQYF,TGTGCCAGCAGTGCATCGCCCGGGGGGGACATTCAGTACTTC
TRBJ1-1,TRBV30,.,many,CAWSGTSGNTEAFF,TGTGCCTGGAGTGGGACCTCAGGGAACACTGAAGCTTTCTTT
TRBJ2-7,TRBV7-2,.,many,CASSLIHQGGYEQYF,TGTGCCAGCAGCTTAATCCACCAGGGTGGCTACGAGCAGTACTTC
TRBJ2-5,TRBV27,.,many,CASSLAGPGETQYF,TGTGCCAGCAGTTTAGCCGGGCCGGGGGAGACCCAGTACTTC
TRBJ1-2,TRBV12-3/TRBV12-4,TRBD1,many,CASTTGTGDGYTF,TGTGCCAGCACTACCGGGACAGGTGATGGCTACACCTTC
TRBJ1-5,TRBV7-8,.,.,CASSRDSHSNQPQHF,TGTGCCAGCAGCCGTGACAGCCATAGCAATCAGCCCCAGCATTTT
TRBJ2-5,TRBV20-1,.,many,CSARDGQKETQYF,TGCAGTGCTAGAGATGGACAGAAAGAGACCCAGTACTTC
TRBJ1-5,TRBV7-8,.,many,CASSLAFGVGDVSNQPQHF,TGTGCCAGCAGCTTAGCTTTCGGGGTGGGGGACGTTAGCAATCAGCCCCAGCATTTT
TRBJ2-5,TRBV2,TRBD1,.,CASSEDRGFQETQYF,TGTGCCAGCAGTGAGGACAGGGGGTTCCAAGAGACCCAGTACTTC
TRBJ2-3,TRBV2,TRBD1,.,CASRGQGTDTQYF,TGTGCCAGCAGAGGACAGGGAACAGATACGCAGTATTTT
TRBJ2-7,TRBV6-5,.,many,CASRNRDLEQYF,TGTGCCAGCAGAAACAGGGACTTGGAGCAGTACTTC
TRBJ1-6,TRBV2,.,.,CASSGSLSPLHF,TGTGCCAGCAGCGGGTCACTTTCACCCCTCCACTTT
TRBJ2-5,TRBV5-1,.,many,CASSLGVKAQETQYF,TGCGCCAGCAGCTTGGGGGTCAAGGCACAAGAGACCCAGTACTTC